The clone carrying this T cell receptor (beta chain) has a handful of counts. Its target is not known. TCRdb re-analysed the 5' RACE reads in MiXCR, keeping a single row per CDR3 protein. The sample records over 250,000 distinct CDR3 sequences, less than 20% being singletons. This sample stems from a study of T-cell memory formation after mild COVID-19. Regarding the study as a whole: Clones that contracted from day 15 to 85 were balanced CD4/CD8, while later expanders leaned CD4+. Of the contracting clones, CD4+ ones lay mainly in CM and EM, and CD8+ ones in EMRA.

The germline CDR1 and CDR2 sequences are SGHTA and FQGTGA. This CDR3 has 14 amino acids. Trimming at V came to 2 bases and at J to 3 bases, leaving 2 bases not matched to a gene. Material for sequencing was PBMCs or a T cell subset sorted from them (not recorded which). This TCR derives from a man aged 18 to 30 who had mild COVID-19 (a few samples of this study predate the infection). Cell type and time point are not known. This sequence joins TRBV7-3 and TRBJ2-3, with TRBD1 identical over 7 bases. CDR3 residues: CASSLAQGTDTQYF. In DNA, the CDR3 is TGTGCCAGCAGCTTAGCACAGGGGACAGATACGCAGTATTTT.